The 20 T cell receptor beta chains in this list originate from one sample, sequenced in a study of T cells in Graves' hyperthyroidism and ophthalmopathy. The investigators amplified TCR beta CDR3 regions from RNA transcripts. A set of HTBI primers served as the primers for a first-round RT-PCR of the TCR CDR3. TCRdb recomputed calls from the multiplex PCR reads with MiXCR, one row per CDR3 protein. The top ten hold over 15% of the sample, which has 550,000 to 850,000 distinct CDR3 sequences, around 19% seen once. The sample taken for sequencing was blood. These receptors were collected from a woman aged 50 to 60 with Graves' hyperthyroidism that later progressed to Graves' ophthalmopathy.

The sample holds many counts of this clonotype. The V gene is TRBV12-3 or TRBV12-4, the J gene TRBJ1-1; D not resolved. V lost 3 bases to trimming and J lost 8 bases, with 7 bases between them. The CDR3 runs to 11 residues. The CDR3 reads CASSLGPEAFF. The CDR3 DNA is TGTGCCAGCAGTTTGGGTCCGGAAGCTTTCTTT.

This clonotype was seen many times. The chain combines TRBV5-1 with TRBJ2-1, with D hard to call. Trimming cost V 5 bases and J 4 bases, with 13 bases left between them. CDR3 size: 14 residues. CDR1 is SGHRS, CDR2 YFSETQ, per germline. CDR3: CASRPEVGYNEQFF. DNA of the CDR3: TGCGCCAGCAGACCCGAGGTGGGGTACAATGAGCAGTTCTTC.

The chain combines TRBV7-9 with TRBJ1-6, with 9 bases identical to TRBD1. The V gene end was trimmed by 2 bases and the J gene end by 8 bases; junction bases not matched to a gene: 16. Germline lookup yields CDR1 SEHNR and CDR2 FQNEAQ (reference sequence). The CDR3 spans 19 residues. The CDR3 loop is CASSLLVTGGLIGDSPLHF. CDR3 DNA sequence: TGTGCCAGCAGCTTACTTGTGACAGGGGGTCTTATTGGCGATTCACCCCTCCACTTT.

This CDR3 reads CSALLEEYSNQPQHF. The DNA for the CDR3 is TGCAGTGCCCTACTCGAGGAGTATAGCAATCAGCCCCAGCATTTT. The V gene is TRBV20-1, the J gene TRBJ1-5, with no clear D. From germline, CDR1 is DFQATT and CDR2 SNEGSKA (reference sequence). V lost 6 bases and J 0 bases, leaving 15 bases between the germline ends. The CDR3 extends over 15 amino acids.

The V gene is TRBV19, the J gene TRBJ1-5, with 8 nucleotides matching TRBD1. Germline trimming cut 5 bases from V and 4 bases from J; bases unmatched to any gene: 4. The CDR3 has 14 amino acids. CDR1 is LNHDA, CDR2 SQIVND, per germline (reference sequence). CDR3 residues: CASSSRGQNQPQHF. The CDR3 nucleotides are TGTGCCAGTAGTTCCAGGGGGCAGAATCAGCCCCAGCATTTT.

DNA of the CDR3: TGTGCCAGCAGCGTATACAGAAACTCTGGAAACACCATATATTTT. Protein: CASSVYRNSGNTIYF. J is TRBJ1-3 and V is TRBV11-2; no clear D gene. Germline CDR1 reads SGHAT; CDR2 reads FQNNGV. This CDR3 spans 15 amino acids. Trimming shortened V by 5 bases and J by 0 bases, and 11 bases separated the two germline ends.

This chain connects TRBV6-1 to TRBJ1-1; perhaps TRBD1 as D (6 bases). Germline values: CDR1 MNHNS, CDR2 SASEGT. The CDR3 runs to 15 residues. V was trimmed by 5 bases and J by 0 bases, leaving 13 bases between them. The CDR3 bases are TGTGCCAGCAGTTATGGGAGGGGGGTGAACACTGAAGCTTTCTTT. Translating gives CASSYGRGVNTEAFF.

At least ten counts were recorded for this clonotype. This chain uses TRBV12-3 or TRBV12-4 with TRBJ2-6; D is ambiguous. Trimming took off 3 bases at V and 0 bases at J, with 9 bases between the two ends. CDR3 size: 16 residues. CDR3 sequence (DNA): TGTGCCAGCAGTTTCGCCGCTGGCTCTGGGGCCAACGTCCTGACTTTC. Amino acids: CASSFAAGSGANVLTF.

A note on this clonotype: The conserved closing phenylalanine or tryptophan is absent in this CDR3, likely reflecting a read error. The chain combines TRBV18 with TRBJ1-5; possibly TRBD1 for D (6 bases). V gave up 6 bases and J gave up 1 base, with 10 bases separating them. The germline CDR1 and CDR2 sequences are KGHSH and LQKENI. This CDR3 contains 14 residues. The CDR3 DNA reads TGTGCCAGCTCTCTAGGACAGAGCAATCAGCCCCAGCATTCT. Its translation: CASSLGQSNQPQHS.

The sample holds a few counts of this clonotype. The rearrangement uses TRBV4-1 and TRBJ2-7; D may match TRBD1 or TRBD2 (7 bases each). The V and J ends lost 5 bases and 2 bases respectively, with 13 bases between them. The CDR3 spans 14 residues. Germline CDR1 reads MGHRA; CDR2 reads YSYEKL. DNA of the CDR3: TGCGCCAGCAGCTCAGCGGGACAGCCCTACGAGCAGTACTTC. Translated, it gives CASSSAGQPYEQYF.

This clonotype was detected once. The J gene is TRBJ1-1, the V gene TRBV5-1, with 10 nucleotides matching TRBD1. CDR3 length equals 17 residues. Germline trimming cut 6 bases from V and 1 base from J; bases unmatched to any gene: 12. Germline V lookup: CDR1 SGHRS, CDR2 YFSETQ. The CDR3 DNA is TGCGCCAGCAAACCCAGACAGGGGGCCTTTGGGAACACTGAAGCTTTCTTT. It specifies CASKPRQGAFGNTEAFF. The full variable domain, in which reference TRBV5-1 and TRBJ1-1 provide the parts outside the CDR3, is KAGVTQTPRYLIKTRGQQVTLSCSPISGHRSVSWYQQTPGQGLQFLFEYFSETQRNKGNFPGRFSGRQFSNSRSEMNVSTLELGDSALYLCASKPRQGAFGNTEAFFGQGTRLTVV.

This clonotype appeared a single time. V gene TRBV10-2 combines with J gene TRBJ2-2; TRBD2 might be the D (5 bases). V was clipped by 2 bases and J by 4 bases, with 17 bases between them. The CDR3 totals 17 residues. Germline values: CDR1 WSHSY, CDR2 SAAADI. In DNA, the CDR3 is TGCGCCAGCAGTGAGGGATGGAATTTAGCGAGCACCGGGGAGCTGTTTTTT. Translating it yields CASSEGWNLASTGELFF.

Many counts were recorded for this clonotype. The CDR3 loop is CASSPIDRPHEQFF. The CDR3 DNA reads as TGTGCCAGCAGCCCGATCGACAGACCCCATGAGCAGTTCTTC. The chain has TRBV7-6 and TRBJ2-1; D may be TRBD1 (5 bases). Deletions cut 5 bases from V and 8 bases from J, with 16 bases between. This CDR3 contains 14 residues. CDR1 is SGHVS and CDR2 is FNYEAQ in the germline V gene.

In its sample, this clonotype was seen many times. The chain employs TRBV7-8 and TRBJ1-1, with 7 positions matching TRBD1. The CDR3 sequence is 17 residues long. V lost 5 bases, J lost 4 bases, and 16 bases stayed unmatched. The germline V gene encodes CDR1 SGHVS and CDR2 FQNEAQ. CDR3 DNA sequence: TGTGCCAGCAGCCCAGGGGGACGGGGGGCCATTAGCACTGAAGCTTTCTTT. It codes for CASSPGGRGAISTEAFF.

The genes are TRBV25-1 and TRBJ1-2, with 7 bases identical to TRBD1. Unmatched junction bases numbered 8, after V lost 5 bases and J lost 11 bases. Per the germline V gene, CDR1 is MGHDK and CDR2 is SYGVNS. CDR3 size: 12 residues. The CDR3 is CASSTQTGRYTF. The DNA of the CDR3 is TGTGCCAGCAGTACCCAGACAGGGAGGTACACCTTC.

The V and J genes are TRBV9 and TRBJ1-4, with TRBD1 identical over 9 bases. In germline, CDR1 is SGDLS, CDR2 YYNGEE. There are 18 residues in the CDR3. The V gene end was trimmed by 4 bases and the J gene end by 4 bases; junction bases not matched to a gene: 14. The CDR3 reads CASSPGTGRLLGNEKLFF. CDR3 nucleotides: TGTGCCAGCAGCCCAGGGACAGGGAGGTTACTTGGTAATGAAAAACTGTTTTTT.

This clonotype has ten or more counts. The chain links TRBV2 to TRBJ1-1, with a weak D call TRBD1 (6 bases). The CDR3 spans 14 residues. Deletions cut 6 bases from V and 6 bases from J, with 17 bases between. Germline values: CDR1 SNHLY, CDR2 FYNNEI. The CDR3 DNA sequence: TGTGCCAGCAGCTGGGGGCGGGAATCAGCTGAAGCTTTCTTT. Protein: CASSWGRESAEAFF. Combining the CDR3 with reference TRBV2 and TRBJ1-1 gives the whole variable domain EPEVTQTPSHQVTQMGQEVILRCVPISNHLYFYWYRQILGQKVEFLVSFYNNEISEKSEIFDDQFSVERPDGSNFTLKIRSTKLEDSAMYFCASSWGRESAEAFFGQGTRLTVV.

This clonotype appeared many times. The gene calls are TRBV11-2 and TRBJ1-2; D gene ambiguous. Trimming left V 5 bases short and J 6 bases short, with 16 bases between. This CDR3 is 14 amino acids long. The germline gives CDR1 SGHAT, CDR2 FQNNGV. CDR3 bases: TGTGCCAGCAGCCTTAGGGTAGTAGGTGATGGCTACACCTTC. Translating it yields CASSLRVVGDGYTF.

V gene TRBV5-1 combines with J gene TRBJ2-1; D gene uncertain. Trimming removed 4 bases at V and 15 bases at J, with 29 bases between. The CDR3 is made up of 16 amino acids. Germline CDR1 reads SGHRS; CDR2 reads YFSETQ. The DNA of the CDR3 is TGCGCCAGCAGCCCAGCGCAGACGACGTTTACAATGAGCAGGTTCTTC. The encoded protein is CASSPAQTTFTMSRFF.

The V and J genes are TRBV15 and TRBJ1-4, with TRBD1 matching 8 bases. The CDR3 is 16 residues long. Trimming at V came to 1 base and at J to 8 bases, leaving 9 bases not matched to a gene. Germline CDR1 reads LNHNV; CDR2 reads YYDKDF (reference sequence). The CDR3 spells CATSRGTGGVREKLFF. CDR3 coding DNA: TGTGCCACCAGCAGAGGAACAGGGGGAGTGAGGGAAAAACTGTTTTTT.